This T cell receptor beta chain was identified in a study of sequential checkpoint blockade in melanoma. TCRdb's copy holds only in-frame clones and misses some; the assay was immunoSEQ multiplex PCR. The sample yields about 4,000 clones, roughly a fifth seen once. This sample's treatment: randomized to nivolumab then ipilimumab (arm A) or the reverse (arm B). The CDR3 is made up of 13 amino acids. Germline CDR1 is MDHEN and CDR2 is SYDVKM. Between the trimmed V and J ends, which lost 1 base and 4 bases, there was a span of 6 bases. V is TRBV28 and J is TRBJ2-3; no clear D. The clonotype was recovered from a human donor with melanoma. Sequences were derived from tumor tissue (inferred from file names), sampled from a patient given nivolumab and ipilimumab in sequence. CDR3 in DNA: TGTGCCAGCAGTTTATCATTGGCAGATACGCAGTATTTT. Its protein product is CASSLSLADTQYF.